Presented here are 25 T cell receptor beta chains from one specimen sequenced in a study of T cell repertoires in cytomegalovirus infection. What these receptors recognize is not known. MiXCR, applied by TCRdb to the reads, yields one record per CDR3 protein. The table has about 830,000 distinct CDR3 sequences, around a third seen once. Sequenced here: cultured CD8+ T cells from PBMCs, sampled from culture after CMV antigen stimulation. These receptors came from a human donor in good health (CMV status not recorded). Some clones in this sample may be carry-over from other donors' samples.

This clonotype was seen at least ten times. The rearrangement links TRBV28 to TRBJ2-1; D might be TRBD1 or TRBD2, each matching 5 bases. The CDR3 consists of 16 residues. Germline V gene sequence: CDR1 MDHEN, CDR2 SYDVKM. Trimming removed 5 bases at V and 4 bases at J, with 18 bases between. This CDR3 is CASSPRERVLYNEQFF. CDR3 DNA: TGTGCCAGCAGTCCCAGGGAGAGGGTCCTATACAATGAGCAGTTCTTC.

This chain's CDR3 is CASSVGWRPYNEQFF. Here the CDR3 DNA reads TGTGCCAGCAGCGTAGGATGGCGGCCATACAATGAGCAGTTCTTC. The chain recombines TRBV9 with TRBJ2-1; D is unclear. Trimming left V 0 bases short and J 4 bases short, with 11 bases between. The length of the CDR3 is 15 residues. The germline gives CDR1 SGDLS, CDR2 YYNGEE.

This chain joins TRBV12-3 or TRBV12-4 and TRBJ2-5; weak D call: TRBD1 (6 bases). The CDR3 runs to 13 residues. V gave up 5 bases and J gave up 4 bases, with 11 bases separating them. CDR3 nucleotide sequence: TGTGCCAGCAGTATACAGGGCCCAGAGACCCAGTACTTC. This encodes CASSIQGPETQYF.

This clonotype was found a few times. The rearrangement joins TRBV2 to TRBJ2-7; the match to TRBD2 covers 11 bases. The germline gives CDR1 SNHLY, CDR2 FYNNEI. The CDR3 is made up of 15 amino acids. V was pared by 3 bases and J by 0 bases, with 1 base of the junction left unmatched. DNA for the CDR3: TGTGCCAGCAGTGAGGGACTAGCGGCCTCCTACGAGCAGTACTTC. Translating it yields CASSEGLAASYEQYF.

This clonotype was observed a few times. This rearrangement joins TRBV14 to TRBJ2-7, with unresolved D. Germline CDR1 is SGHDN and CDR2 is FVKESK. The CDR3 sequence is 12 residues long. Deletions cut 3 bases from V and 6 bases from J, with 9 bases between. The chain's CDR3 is CASSQGSLEQYF. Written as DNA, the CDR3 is TGTGCCAGCAGCCAGGGGTCCCTCGAGCAGTACTTC.

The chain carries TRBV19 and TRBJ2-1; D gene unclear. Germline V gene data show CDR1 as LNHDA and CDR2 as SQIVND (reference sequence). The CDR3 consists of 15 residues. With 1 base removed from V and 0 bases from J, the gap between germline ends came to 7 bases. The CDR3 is CASSIVHLSYNEQFF. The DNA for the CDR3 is TGTGCCAGTAGTATAGTACACCTCTCCTACAATGAGCAGTTCTTC.

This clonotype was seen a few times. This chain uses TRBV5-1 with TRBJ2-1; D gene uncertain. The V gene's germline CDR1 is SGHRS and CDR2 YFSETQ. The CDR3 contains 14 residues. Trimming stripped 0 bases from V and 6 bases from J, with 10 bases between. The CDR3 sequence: CASSLAWSLNEQFF. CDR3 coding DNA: TGCGCCAGCAGCTTGGCCTGGAGTCTCAATGAGCAGTTCTTC.

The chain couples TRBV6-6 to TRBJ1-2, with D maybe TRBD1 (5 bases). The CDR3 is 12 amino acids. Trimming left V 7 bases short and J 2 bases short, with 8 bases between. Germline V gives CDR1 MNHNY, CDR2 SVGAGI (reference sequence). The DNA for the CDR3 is TGTGCCAGCACGGAGGGGAACTATGGCTACACCTTC. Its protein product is CASTEGNYGYTF.

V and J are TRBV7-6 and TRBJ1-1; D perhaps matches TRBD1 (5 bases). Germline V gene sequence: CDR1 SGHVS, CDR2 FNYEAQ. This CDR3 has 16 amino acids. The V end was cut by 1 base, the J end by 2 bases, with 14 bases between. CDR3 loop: CASSLEMAGTNTEAFF. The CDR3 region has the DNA TGTGCCAGCAGCTTAGAAATGGCAGGGACCAACACTGAAGCTTTCTTT.

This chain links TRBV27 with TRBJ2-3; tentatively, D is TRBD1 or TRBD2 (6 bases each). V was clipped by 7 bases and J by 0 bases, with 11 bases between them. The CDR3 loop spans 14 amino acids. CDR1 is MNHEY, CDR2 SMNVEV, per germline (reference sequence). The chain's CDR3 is CASIGGQSTDTQYF. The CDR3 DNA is TGTGCCAGCATCGGGGGCCAAAGCACAGATACGCAGTATTTT.

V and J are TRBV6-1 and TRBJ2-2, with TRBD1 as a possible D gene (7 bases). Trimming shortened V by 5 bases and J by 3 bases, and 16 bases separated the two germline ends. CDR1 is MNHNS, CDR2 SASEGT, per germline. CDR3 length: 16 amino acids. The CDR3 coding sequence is TGTGCCAGCAGTTTCGGGGCCAGGGGGGACACCGGGGAGCTGTTTTTT. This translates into CASSFGARGDTGELFF.

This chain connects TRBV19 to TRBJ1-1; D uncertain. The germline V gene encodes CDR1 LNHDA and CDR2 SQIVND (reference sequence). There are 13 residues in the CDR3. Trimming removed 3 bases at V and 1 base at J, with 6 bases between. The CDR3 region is CASSMPQNTEAFF. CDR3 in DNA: TGTGCCAGTAGTATGCCCCAGAACACTGAAGCTTTCTTT.

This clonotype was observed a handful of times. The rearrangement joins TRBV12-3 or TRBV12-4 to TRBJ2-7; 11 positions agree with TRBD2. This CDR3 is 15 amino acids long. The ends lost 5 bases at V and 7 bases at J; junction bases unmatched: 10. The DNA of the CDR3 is TGTGCCAGCAGTCTGGCCTTAGCGGGGGGGCATGAGCAGTACTTC. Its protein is CASSLALAGGHEQYF.

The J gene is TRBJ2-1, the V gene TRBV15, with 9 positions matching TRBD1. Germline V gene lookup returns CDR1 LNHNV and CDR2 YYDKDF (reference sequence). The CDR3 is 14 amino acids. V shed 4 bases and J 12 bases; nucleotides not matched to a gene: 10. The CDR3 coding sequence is TGTGCCACCAGCAATCCCGACAGGGGGGTTCGGCAGTTCTTC. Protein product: CATSNPDRGVRQFF. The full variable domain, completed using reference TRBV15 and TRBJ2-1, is DAMVIQNPRYQVTQFGKPVTLSCSQTLNHNVMYWYQQKSSQAPKLLFHYYDKDFNNEADTPDNFQSRRPNTSFCFLDIRSPGLGDTAMYLCATSNPDRGVRQFFGPGTRLTVL.

CDR3: CASSEGAGGFYNEQFF. CDR3 sequence (DNA): TGTGCCAGCAGTGAGGGAGCGGGGGGGTTTTACAATGAGCAGTTCTTC. V usage is TRBV2 and J usage is TRBJ2-1, with TRBD2 matching over 10 bases. The CDR3 runs 16 residues. Germline V gives CDR1 SNHLY, CDR2 FYNNEI. V shed 3 bases and J 4 bases; nucleotides not matched to a gene: 6. Combining the CDR3 with reference TRBV2 and TRBJ2-1 gives the whole variable domain EPEVTQTPSHQVTQMGQEVILRCVPISNHLYFYWYRQILGQKVEFLVSFYNNEISEKSEIFDDQFSVERPDGSNFTLKIRSTKLEDSAMYFCASSEGAGGFYNEQFFGPGTRLTVL.

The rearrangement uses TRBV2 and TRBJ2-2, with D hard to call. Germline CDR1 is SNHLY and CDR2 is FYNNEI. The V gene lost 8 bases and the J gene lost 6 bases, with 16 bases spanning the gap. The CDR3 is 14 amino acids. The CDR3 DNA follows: TGTGCCAGCGGTGCGACCGTTCTCGCCGGGGAGCTGTTTTTT. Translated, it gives CASGATVLAGELFF.

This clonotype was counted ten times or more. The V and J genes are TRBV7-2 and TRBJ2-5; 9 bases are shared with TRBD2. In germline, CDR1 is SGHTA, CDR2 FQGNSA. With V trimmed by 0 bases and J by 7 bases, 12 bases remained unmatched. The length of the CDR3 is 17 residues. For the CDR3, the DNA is TGTGCCAGCAGCTTAGCCCAGGGCGGGGGTAGCGGGGGGACCCAGTACTTC. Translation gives CASSLAQGGGSGGTQYF.

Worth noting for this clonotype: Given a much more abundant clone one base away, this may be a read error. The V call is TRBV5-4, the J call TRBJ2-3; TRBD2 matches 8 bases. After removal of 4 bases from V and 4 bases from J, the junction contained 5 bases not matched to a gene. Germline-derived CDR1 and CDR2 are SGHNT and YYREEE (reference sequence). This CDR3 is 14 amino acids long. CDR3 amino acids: CASSPGLAPDTQYF. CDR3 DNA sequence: TGTGCCAGCAGCCCCGGACTAGCCCCAGATACGCAGTATTTT.

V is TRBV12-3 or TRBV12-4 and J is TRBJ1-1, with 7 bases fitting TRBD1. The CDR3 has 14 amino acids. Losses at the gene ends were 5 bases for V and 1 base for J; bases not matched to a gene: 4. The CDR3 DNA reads TGTGCCAGCAGTAGACAGGGTCGGAACACTGAAGCTTTCTTT. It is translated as CASSRQGRNTEAFF.

For the CDR3, the DNA is TGTGCCACCAGCAGAGTCAAAAACACCGGGGAGCTGTTTTTT. Translating gives CATSRVKNTGELFF. V usage is TRBV15 and J usage is TRBJ2-2, with D hard to call. This CDR3 has 14 amino acids. Trimming took 1 base from V and 2 from J, leaving 5 bases between them. The V gene's germline CDR1 is LNHNV and CDR2 YYDKDF (reference sequence).

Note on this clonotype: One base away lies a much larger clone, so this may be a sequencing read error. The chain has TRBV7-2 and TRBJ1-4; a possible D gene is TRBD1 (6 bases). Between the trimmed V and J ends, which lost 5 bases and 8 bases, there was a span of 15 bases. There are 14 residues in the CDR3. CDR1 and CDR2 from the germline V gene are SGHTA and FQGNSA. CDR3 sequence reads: CASSTWTEGEKLFF. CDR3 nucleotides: TGTGCCAGCAGCACCTGGACAGAGGGCGAAAAACTGTTTTTT.

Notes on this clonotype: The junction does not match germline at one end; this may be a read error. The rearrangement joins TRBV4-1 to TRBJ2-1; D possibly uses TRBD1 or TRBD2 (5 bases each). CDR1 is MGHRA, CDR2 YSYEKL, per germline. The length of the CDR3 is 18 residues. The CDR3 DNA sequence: TGTGCCAGCAGCCAATCCTTTTCCGGGACCCCTACGTGGAATGAGCAGTTCTTC. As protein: CASSQSFSGTPTWNEQFF.

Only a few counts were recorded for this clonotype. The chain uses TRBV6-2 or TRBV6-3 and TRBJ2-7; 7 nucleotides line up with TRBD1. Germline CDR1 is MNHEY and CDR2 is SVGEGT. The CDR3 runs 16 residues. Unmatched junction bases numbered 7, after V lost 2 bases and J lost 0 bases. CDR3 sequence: CASSYPGQARSYEQYV. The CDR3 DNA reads TGTGCCAGCAGTTACCCAGGACAGGCCCGCTCCTACGAGCAGTACGTC.

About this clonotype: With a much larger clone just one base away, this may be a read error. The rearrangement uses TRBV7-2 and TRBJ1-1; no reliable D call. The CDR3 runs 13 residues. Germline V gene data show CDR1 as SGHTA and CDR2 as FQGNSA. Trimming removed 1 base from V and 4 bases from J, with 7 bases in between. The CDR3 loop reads CASSLGHGTEAFF. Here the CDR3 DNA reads TGTGCCAGCAGCTTAGGACACGGCACTGAAGCTTTCTTT.

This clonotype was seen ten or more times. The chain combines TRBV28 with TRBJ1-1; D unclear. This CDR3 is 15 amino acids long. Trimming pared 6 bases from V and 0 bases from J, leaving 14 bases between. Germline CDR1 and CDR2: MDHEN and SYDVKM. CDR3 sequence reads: CASSYRGDMNTEAFF. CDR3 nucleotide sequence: TGTGCCAGCAGCTACAGAGGTGACATGAACACTGAAGCTTTCTTT.